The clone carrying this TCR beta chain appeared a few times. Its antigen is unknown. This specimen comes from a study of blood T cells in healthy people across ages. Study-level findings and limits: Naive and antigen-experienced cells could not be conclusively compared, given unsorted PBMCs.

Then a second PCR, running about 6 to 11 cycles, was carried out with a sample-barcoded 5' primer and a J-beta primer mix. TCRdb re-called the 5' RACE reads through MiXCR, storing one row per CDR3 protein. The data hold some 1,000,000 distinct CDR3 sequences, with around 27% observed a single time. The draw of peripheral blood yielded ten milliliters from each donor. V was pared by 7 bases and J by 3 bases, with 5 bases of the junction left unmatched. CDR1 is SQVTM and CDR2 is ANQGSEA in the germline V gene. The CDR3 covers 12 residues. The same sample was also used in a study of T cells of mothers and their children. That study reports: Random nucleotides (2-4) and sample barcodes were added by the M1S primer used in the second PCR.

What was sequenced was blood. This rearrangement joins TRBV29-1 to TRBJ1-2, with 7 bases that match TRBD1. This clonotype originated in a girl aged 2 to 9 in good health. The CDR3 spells CSAGGGDYGYTF. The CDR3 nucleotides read TGCAGCGCAGGGGGAGGAGACTATGGCTACACCTTC.